This TCR beta chain was recovered during a study of control samples from healthy donors and cancer patients (dated by TCRdb to 2020 to 2021). V is reduced by 4 bases and J by 1 base, leaving a spacing of 13 bases between them. The CDR3 runs 16 residues from the cysteine to the phenylalanine. Of all the DNA, just the CDR3 is kept, 48 bases in frame from base 1. CDR1 MNHNS and CDR2 SASEGT were looked up in the germline V gene. Receptor libraries were prepared by the immunoSEQ multiplex PCR assay. This immuneACCESS table, as held by TCRdb, lists in-frame sequences with V and J called but not all clones. Of the missing ones, under half trace to an unresolved V gene in checked studies; the others have no known cause. In all, the sample holds 70,000 or so clones, and roughly 89% of those were seen once. The top ten constitute around 19% of the sample. Note on this clone: What antigen it recognizes has not been identified. No much larger clonotype is one base removed from it; base qualities were not supplied.

Rearrangement joined TRBV6-1 to TRBJ1-4; D gene: possibly TRBD1, on 6 matching bases. The sequence came from a man in his sixties with lung cancer. Input material: PBMCs. The encoded CDR3 is CASSALQGRTNEKLFF. The nucleotide sequence reads TGTGCCAGCAGTGCCCTACAGGGTCGAACTAATGAAAAACTGTTTTTT.